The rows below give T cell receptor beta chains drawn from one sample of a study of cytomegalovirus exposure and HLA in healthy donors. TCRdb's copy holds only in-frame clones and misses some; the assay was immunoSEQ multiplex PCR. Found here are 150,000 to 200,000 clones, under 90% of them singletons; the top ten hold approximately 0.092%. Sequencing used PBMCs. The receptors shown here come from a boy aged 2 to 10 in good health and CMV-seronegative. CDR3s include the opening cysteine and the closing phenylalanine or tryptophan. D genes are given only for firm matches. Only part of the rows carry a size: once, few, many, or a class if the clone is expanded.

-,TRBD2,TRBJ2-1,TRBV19,CASSLIAGGYYNEQFF,TGTGCCAGTAGTCTAATAGCGGGGGGTTACTACAATGAGCAGTTCTTC
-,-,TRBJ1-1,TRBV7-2,CASSSSGGTEAFF,TGTGCCAGCAGCTCCTCGGGGGGCACTGAAGCTTTCTTT
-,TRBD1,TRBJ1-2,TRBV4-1,CASSQGFSGTGWGGYTF,TGCGCCAGCAGCCAAGGTTTCTCCGGGACAGGTTGGGGAGGCTACACCTTC
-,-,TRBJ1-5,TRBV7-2,CASSLKQGWNQPQHF,TGTGCCAGCAGCTTAAAACAGGGCTGGAATCAGCCCCAGCATTTT
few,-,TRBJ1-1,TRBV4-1,CASSPSSTNTEAFF,TGCGCCAGCAGCCCATCCTCGACAAACACTGAAGCTTTCTTT
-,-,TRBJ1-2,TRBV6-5,CASSYSTTVYF,TGTGCCAGCAGTTACTCGACGACAGTTTACTTC
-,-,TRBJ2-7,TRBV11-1,CASSFFTGVPSYEQYF,TGTGCCAGCAGCTTCTTCACAGGAGTACCATCCTACGAGCAGTACTTC
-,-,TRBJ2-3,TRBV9,CASSVVVGGAGDTQYF,TGTGCCAGCAGCGTAGTAGTGGGGGGGGCCGGAGATACGCAGTATTTT
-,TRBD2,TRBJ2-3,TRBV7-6,CASSFRAGEGDTQYF,TGTGCCAGCAGCTTCCGAGCGGGGGAGGGAGATACGCAGTATTTT
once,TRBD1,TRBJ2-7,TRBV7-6,CASSQGTAEQYF,TGTGCCAGCAGCCAAGGGACAGCCGAGCAGTACTTC
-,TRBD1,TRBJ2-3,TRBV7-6,CASSARDRGTDTQYF,TGTGCCAGCAGCGCCCGGGACAGGGGCACAGATACGCAGTATTTT
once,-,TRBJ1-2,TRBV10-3,CAISTGTRGIYGYTF,TGTGCCATCAGCACCGGGACCCGGGGGATCTATGGCTACACCTTC
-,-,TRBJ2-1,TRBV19,CASSIYGGGQVTGEQFF,TGTGCCAGTAGTATCTACGGCGGGGGACAGGTTACAGGGGAGCAGTTCTTC
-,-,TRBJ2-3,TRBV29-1,CSVPRRTDTQYF,TGCAGCGTCCCTAGACGCACAGATACGCAGTATTTT
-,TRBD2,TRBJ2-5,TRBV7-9,CASSSLLAVQETQYF,TGTGCCAGCAGCTCCCTACTAGCGGTCCAAGAGACCCAGTACTTC
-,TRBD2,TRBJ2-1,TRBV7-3,CASSQGGGAPNEQFF,TGTGCCAGCAGCCAGGGCGGGGGGGCGCCCAATGAGCAGTTCTTC
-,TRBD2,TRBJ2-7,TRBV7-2,CASSPGLAGSYEQYF,TGTGCCAGCAGCCCGGGACTAGCGGGGAGCTACGAGCAGTACTTC
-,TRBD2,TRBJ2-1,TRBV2,CASERVAGGRGEQFF,TGTGCCAGCGAACGTGTAGCGGGGGGGCGGGGAGAGCAGTTCTTC
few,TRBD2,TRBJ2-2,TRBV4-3,CASSQPGRGGSSTGELFF,TGCGCCAGCAGCCAACCGGGGCGGGGGGGGAGTAGCACCGGGGAGCTGTTTTTT
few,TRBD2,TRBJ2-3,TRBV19,CASSLSLAGYTDTQYF,TGTGCCAGTAGTCTATCACTAGCGGGCTACACAGATACGCAGTATTTT
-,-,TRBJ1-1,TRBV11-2,CASSFYSGLTMNTEAFF,TGTGCCAGCAGCTTCTATAGCGGTCTAACAATGAACACTGAAGCTTTCTTT
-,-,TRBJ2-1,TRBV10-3,CAISEPRASNEQFF,TGTGCCATCAGTGAACCCCGAGCGTCCAATGAGCAGTTCTTC
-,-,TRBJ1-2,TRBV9,CASSVAPTGGYTF,TGTGCCAGCAGCGTAGCTCCCACGGGTGGCTACACCTTC
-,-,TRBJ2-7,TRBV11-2,CASSWDWGYEQYF,TGTGCCAGCAGCTGGGACTGGGGATACGAGCAGTACTTC
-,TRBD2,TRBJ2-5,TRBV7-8,CASSRNRAGVETQYF,TGTGCCAGCAGCCGAAATCGGGCGGGGGTAGAGACCCAGTACTTC
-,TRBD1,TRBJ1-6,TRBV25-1,CASSEWGQGSSPLHF,TGTGCCAGCAGTGAATGGGGACAGGGGAGTTCACCCCTCCACTTT
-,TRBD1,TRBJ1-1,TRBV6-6,CASQGAPNTEAFF,TGTGCCAGCCAGGGGGCCCCGAACACTGAAGCTTTCTTT
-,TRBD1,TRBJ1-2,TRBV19,CASSLAGTGGYGYTF,TGTGCCAGTAGTCTCGCCGGGACAGGGGGTTATGGCTACACCTTC
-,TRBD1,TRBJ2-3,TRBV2,CASRARGMTDTQYF,TGTGCCAGCAGGGCCAGGGGGATGACAGATACGCAGTATTTT
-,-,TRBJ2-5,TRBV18,CASSTVTGSGETQYF,TGTGCCAGCTCCACCGTGACAGGTTCTGGGGAGACCCAGTACTTC
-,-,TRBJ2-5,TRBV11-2,CASSLSRGQETQYF,TGTGCCAGCAGCTTAAGTAGAGGGCAAGAGACCCAGTACTTC
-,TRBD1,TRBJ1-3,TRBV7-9,CASSPSGQGGNTIYF,TGTGCCAGCAGCCCAAGCGGACAGGGGGGAAACACCATATATTTT
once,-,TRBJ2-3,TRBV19,CASTTTGSDTQYF,TGTGCCAGTACAACGACAGGTAGCGATACGCAGTATTTT